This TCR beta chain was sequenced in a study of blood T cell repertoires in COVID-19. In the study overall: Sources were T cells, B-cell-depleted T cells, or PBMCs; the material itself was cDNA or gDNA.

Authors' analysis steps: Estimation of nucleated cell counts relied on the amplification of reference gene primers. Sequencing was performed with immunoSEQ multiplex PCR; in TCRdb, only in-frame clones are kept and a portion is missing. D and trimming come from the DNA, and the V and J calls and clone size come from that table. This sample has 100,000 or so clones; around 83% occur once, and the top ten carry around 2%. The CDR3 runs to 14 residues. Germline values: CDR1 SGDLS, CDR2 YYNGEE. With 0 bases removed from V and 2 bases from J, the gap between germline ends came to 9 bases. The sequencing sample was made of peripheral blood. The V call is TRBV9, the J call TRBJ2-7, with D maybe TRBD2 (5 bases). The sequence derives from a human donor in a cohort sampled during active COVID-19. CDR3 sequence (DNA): TGTGCCAGCAGCGTAGACTCGGGGACCTACGAGCAGTACTTC. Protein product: CASSVDSGTYEQYF.